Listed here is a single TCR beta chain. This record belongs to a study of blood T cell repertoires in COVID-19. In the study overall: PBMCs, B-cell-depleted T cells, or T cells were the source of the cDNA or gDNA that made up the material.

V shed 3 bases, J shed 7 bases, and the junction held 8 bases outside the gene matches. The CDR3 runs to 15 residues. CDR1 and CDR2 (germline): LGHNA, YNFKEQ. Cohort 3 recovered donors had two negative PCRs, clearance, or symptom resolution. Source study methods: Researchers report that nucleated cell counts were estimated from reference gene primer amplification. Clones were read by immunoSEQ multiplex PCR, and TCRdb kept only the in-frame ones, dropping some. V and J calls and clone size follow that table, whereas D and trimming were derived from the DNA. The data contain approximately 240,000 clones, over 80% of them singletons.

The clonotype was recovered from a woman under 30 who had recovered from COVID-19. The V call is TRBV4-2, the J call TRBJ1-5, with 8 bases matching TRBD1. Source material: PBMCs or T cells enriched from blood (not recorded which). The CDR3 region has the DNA TGTGCCAGCAGCCAGGAACCAGGGGGCTGGCAGCCCCAGCATTTT. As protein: CASSQEPGGWQPQHF.